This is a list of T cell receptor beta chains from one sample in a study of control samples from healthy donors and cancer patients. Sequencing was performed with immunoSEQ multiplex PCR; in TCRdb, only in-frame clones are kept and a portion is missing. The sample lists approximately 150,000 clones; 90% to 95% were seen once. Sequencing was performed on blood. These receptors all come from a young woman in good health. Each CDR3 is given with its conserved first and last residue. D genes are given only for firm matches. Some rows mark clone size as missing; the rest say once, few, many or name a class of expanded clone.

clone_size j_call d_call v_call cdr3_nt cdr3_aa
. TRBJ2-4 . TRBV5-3 TGTGCCAGAAGCTATTGCGGGATACTAGCCAAAAACATTCAGTACTTC CARSYCGILAKNIQYF
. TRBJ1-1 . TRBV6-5 TGTGCCAGCAGCTATGGCCCCTTGGGCACTGAAGCTTTCTTT CASSYGPLGTEAFF
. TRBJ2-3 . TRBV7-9 TGTGCCAGCAGCTTACACCAGAAAGATACGCAGTATTTT CASSLHQKDTQYF
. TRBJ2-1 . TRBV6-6 TGTGCCAGCACCTCCCCTGATTTAGGGAATGAGCAGTTCTTC CASTSPDLGNEQFF
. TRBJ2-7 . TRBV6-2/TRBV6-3 TGTGCCAGCAGTCCCAGAGGAGGGTTCTTTTTGGAGCAGTACTTC CASSPRGGFFLEQYF
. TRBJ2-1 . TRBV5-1 TGCGCCAGCAGCTTGGAACCGACTTCTCCCCACAATGAGCAGTTCTTC CASSLEPTSPHNEQFF
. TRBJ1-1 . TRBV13 TGTGCCAGCAGCTTAGCGTTCGGCGGGACGGCGACGAACACTGAAGCTTTCTTT CASSLAFGGTATNTEAFF
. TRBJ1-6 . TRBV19 TGTGCCAGTAGGACGGGGGCGGACTATAATTCACCCCTCCACTTT CASRTGADYNSPLHF
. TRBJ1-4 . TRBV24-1 TGTGCCACCAGTGATCAGGGTTCGACTAATGAAAAACTGTTTTTT CATSDQGSTNEKLFF
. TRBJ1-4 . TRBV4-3 TGCGCCAGCAGCCAAGAAGTGCAGGGCGAGGAAAAACTGTTTTTT CASSQEVQGEEKLFF
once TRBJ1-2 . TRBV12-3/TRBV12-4 TGTGCCAGCAGTTTAGGGGCAGCATATGGCTACACCTTC CASSLGAAYGYTF
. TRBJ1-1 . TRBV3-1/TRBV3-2 TGTGCCAGCAGCCCATTAGGAGTTATCACTGAAGCTTTCTTT CASSPLGVITEAFF
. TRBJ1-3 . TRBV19 TGTGCCACCTCGCGGAGGGGGGGACGCTCTGGAAACACCATATATTTT CATSRRGGRSGNTIYF
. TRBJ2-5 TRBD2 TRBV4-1 TGCGCCAGCAGCCTGGGACGGGGGGAGGGGGAGACCCAGTACTTC CASSLGRGEGETQYF
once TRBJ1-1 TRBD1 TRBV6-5 TGTGCCAGCAGTTACCAGCGGTGGGAGGGGGCCGGAGCTTTCTTT CASSYQRWEGAGAFF
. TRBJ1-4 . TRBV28 TGTGCCAGCAGTTTTCGTTCGAATGAAAAACTGTTTTTT CASSFRSNEKLFF
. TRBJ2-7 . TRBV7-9 TGTGCCAGCAGCTCCCCTGGCGAGCAGTACTTC CASSSPGEQYF
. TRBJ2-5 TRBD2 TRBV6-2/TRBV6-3 TGTGCCAGCAGTTTATCCGGCGGGAGGGTTGAGACCCAGTACTTC CASSLSGGRVETQYF
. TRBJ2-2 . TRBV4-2 TGTGCCAGCAGCCAAGACCCCTACACCGGGGAGCTGTTTTTT CASSQDPYTGELFF
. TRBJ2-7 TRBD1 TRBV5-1 TGCGCCAGCAGCCCGGGACAGGGGGCTTACGAGCAGTACTTC CASSPGQGAYEQYF
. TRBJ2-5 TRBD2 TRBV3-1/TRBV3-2 TGTGCCAGCAGCCAAGCCGGGGGGGGCGAGACCCAGTACTTC CASSQAGGGETQYF
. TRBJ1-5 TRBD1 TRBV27 TGTGCCAGCAGCCCCGACTACAGGGGGCAAGAGCCCCAGCATTTT CASSPDYRGQEPQHF
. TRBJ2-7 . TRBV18 TGTGCCAGCTCACCCTACCAAGGACAGAGCCTCTACGAGCAGTACTTC CASSPYQGQSLYEQYF
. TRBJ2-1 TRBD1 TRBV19 TGTGCCAGTAGTATGAGGCGCGGGACAGGGGGCTACAATGAGCAGTTCTTC CASSMRRGTGGYNEQFF
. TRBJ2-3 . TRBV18 TGTGCCAGCTCACCTGTTGTAGGGGGCACAGATACGCAGTATTTT CASSPVVGGTDTQYF
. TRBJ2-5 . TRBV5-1 TGCGCCAGCAGCAGGAACGGGGTGACGGAGACCCAGTACTTC CASSRNGVTETQYF
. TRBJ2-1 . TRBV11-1 TGTGCCAGCAGCTTAGCCAGGGTAAATGAGCAGTTCTTC CASSLARVNEQFF
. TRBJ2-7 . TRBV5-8 TGTGCCAGCAGCTTCGGGATCTTCTACGAGCAGTACTTC CASSFGIFYEQYF
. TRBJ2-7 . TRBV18 TGTGCCAGCTCACCACCGGGCTACGAGCAGTACTTC CASSPPGYEQYF
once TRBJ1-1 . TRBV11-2 TGTGCCAGCAGCGATCAGGGATGGGCTGAAGCTTTCTTT CASSDQGWAEAFF
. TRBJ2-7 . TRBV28 TGTGCCAGCAGCCCGGGTACTGCGAACTACGAGCAGTACTTC CASSPGTANYEQYF
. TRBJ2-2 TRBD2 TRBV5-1 TGCGCCAGCAGCTGGCGACTAGCGGGGTATGTCACCGGGGAGCTGTTTTTT CASSWRLAGYVTGELFF
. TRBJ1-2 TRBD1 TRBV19 TGTGCCAGTAGTTTGGACAGGAGATATGGCTACACCTTC CASSLDRRYGYTF
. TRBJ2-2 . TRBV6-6 TGTGCCAGCACCCCGGACGGATCGAACACCGGGGAGCTGTTTTTT CASTPDGSNTGELFF
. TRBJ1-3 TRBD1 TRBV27 TGTGCCAGCAGTTTTTCCTCCGGGACAGGGGGAGCTTTGGTTTTACCTGGAAACACCATATATTTT CASSFSSGTGGALVLPGNTIYF
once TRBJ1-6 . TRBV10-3 TGTGCCATCTCGGGGGCCAATTCACCCCTCCACTTT CAISGANSPLHF
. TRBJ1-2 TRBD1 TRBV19 TGTGCCAGTAGTTTCGGACAGGGAAAGAATAACTATGGCTACACCTTC CASSFGQGKNNYGYTF
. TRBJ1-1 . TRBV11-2 TGTGCCAGCAGCCAGGGGATCCAGGGGACTGAAGCTTTCTTT CASSQGIQGTEAFF
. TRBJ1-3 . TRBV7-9 TGTGCCAGCAGCTTAGGGGGAAACTCTGGAAACACCATATATTTT CASSLGGNSGNTIYF
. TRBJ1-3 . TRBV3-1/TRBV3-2 TGTGCCAGCAGCCCGGGGTTGCCCTCTGGAAACACCATATATTTT CASSPGLPSGNTIYF
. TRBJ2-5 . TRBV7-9 TGTGCCAGCTCCTCCTCGGGGGTTGAGACCCAGTACTTC CASSSSGVETQYF
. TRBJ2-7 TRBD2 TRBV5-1 TGCGCCAGCAGGCTTATGGGACTAGCCTACGAGCAGTACTTC CASRLMGLAYEQYF
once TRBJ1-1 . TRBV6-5 TGTGCCAGCAGTTACGGGCGGGGTGGAAAGAACACTGAAGCTTTCTTT CASSYGRGGKNTEAFF
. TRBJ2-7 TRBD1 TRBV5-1 TGCGCCAGCAGCTTGGGGGAAGAGGGGGCGTTTGTCTACGAGCAGTACTTC CASSLGEEGAFVYEQYF
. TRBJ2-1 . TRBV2 TGTGCCAGCAGTGTAACGGGCCATGAGCAGTTCTTC CASSVTGHEQFF
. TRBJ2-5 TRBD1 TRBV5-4 TGTGCCAGCAGACCCACAGGGGGAGAGACCCAGTACTTC CASRPTGGETQYF
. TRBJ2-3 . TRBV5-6 TGTGCCAGCAGCTTGAGTGGTGTCGAAGCGCAGTATTTT CASSLSGVEAQYF
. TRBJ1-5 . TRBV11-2 TGTGCCAGCAGCAACCGCCCTACGGGGTTGGATCAGCCCCAGCATTTT CASSNRPTGLDQPQHF
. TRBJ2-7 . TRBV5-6 TGTGCCAGCAGCTTGTTGATAGCAGACCACGAGCAGTACTTC CASSLLIADHEQYF
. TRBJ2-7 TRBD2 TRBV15 TGTGCCACCAGCAGAGATGAGGGAGCTAGCGGGAGGGCCCGCTCCTACGAGCAGTACTTC CATSRDEGASGRARSYEQYF
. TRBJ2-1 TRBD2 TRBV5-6 TGTGCCAGCAGAGAAGCGGGAAGGTACAATGAGCAGTTCTTC CASREAGRYNEQFF
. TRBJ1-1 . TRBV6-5 TGTGCCAGCAGTCCCAGGGAGAACACTGAAGCTTTCTTT CASSPRENTEAFF
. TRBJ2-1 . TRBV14 TGTGCCAGCAGCCAGGGGAGGAGTGAGCAGTTCTTC CASSQGRSEQFF
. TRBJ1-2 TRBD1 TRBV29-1 TGCAGCGTTGAAGACGTTGGACAGGGCTATGGCTACACCTTC CSVEDVGQGYGYTF
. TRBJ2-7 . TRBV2 TGTGCCAGCAGTGAAGGGGGGCTTTACGAGCAGTACTTC CASSEGGLYEQYF
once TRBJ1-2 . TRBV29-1 TGCAGCGTTCCCGATCCCGGTGCTTTAAACTATGGCTACACCTTC CSVPDPGALNYGYTF
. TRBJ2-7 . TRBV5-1 TGCGCCAGCAGCCAGGCCGGGACCCAGGGGTACGAGCAGTACTTC CASSQAGTQGYEQYF
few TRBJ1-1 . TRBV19 TGTGCCAGTGCAGGGTCAAGCACTGAAGCTTTCTTT CASAGSSTEAFF